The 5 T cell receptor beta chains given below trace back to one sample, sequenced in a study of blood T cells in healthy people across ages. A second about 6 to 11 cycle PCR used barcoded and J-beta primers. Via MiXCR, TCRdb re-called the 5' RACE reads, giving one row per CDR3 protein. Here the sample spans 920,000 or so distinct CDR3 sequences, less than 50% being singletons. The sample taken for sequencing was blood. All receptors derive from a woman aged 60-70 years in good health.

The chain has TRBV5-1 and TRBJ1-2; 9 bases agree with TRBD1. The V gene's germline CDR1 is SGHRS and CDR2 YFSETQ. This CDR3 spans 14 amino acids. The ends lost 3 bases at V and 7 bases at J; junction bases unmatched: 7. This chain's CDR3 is CASSSWTGATGYTF. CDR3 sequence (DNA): TGCGCCAGCAGCTCATGGACAGGGGCGACTGGCTACACCTTC.

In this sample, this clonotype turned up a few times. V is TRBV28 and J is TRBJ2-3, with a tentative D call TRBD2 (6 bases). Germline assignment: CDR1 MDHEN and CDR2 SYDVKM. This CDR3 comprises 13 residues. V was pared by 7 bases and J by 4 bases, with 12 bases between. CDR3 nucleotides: TGTGCCAGCACTTTGGGGGGACCAGATACGCAGTATTTT. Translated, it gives CASTLGGPDTQYF. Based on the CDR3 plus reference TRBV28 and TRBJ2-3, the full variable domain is DVKVTQSSRYLVKRTGEKVFLECVQDMDHENMFWYRQDPGLGLRLIYFSYDVKMKEKGDIPEGYSVSREKKERFSLILESASTNQTSMYLCASTLGGPDTQYFGPGTRLTVL.

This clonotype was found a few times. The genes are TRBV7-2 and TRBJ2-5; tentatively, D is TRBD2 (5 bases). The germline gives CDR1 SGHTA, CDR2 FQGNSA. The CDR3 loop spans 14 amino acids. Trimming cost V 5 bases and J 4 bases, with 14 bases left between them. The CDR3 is CASSPTAGRETQYF. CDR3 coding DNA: TGTGCCAGCAGCCCCACGGCGGGTAGAGAGACCCAGTACTTC.

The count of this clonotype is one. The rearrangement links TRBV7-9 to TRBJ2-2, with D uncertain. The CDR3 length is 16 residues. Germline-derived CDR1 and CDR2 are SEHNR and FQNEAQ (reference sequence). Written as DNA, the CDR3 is TGTGCAGGTCATAAGGATCTGGCCCAAAACACCGGGGAGCTGTTTTTT. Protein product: CAGHKDLAQNTGELFF.

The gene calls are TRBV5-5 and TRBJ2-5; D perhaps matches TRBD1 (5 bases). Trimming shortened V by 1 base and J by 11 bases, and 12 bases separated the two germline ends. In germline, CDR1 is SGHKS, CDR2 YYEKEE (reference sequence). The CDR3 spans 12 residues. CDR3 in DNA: TGTGCCAGCAGCTTGCTGGGGCTTGAGCAGTACTTC. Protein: CASSLLGLEQYF.